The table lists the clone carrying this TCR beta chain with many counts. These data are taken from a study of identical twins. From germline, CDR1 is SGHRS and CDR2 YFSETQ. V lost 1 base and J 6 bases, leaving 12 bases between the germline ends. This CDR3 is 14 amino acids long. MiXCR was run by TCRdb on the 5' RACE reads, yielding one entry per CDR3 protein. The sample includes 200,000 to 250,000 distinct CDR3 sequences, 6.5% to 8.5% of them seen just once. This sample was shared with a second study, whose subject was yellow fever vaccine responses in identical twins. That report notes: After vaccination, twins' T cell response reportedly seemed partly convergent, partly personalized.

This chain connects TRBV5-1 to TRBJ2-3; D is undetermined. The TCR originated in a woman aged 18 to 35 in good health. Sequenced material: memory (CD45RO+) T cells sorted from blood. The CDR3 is CASSLIAGWDTQYF. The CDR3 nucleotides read TGCGCCAGCAGCTTGATAGCCGGGTGGGATACGCAGTATTTT.